This is a list of T cell receptor beta chains from one sample in a study of T-cell memory formation after mild COVID-19. TCRdb reanalysed the 5' RACE reads using MiXCR and keeps one entry per CDR3 protein. This table has a few hundred thousand distinct CDR3 sequences, around 30% appearing once. Sequenced sample: PBMCs or a T cell subset sorted from them (not recorded which). The receptors were sampled from an adult woman who had mild COVID-19 (a few samples of this study predate the infection). Cell type and time point are not known. CDR3s include the opening cysteine and the closing phenylalanine or tryptophan. The D gene is left open where the match is weak. Size values are once, few and many counts, or a class for expanded clones, and some rows have none.

D: -; J: TRBJ2-3; size: -; V: TRBV4-2; DNA: TGTGCCAGCAGCCAAGTAACAGGCACAGATACGCAGTATTTT; CDR3: CASSQVTGTDTQYF
D: TRBD1; J: TRBJ1-3; size: few; V: TRBV20-1; DNA: TGCAGTGCTAGAGCCCCGACAGGGGTCAACACCATATATTTT; CDR3: CSARAPTGVNTIYF
D: -; J: TRBJ2-1; size: -; V: TRBV19; DNA: TGTGCCAGTAGTTCCCTTGGCGGGGGACAGAATGAGCAGTTCTTC; CDR3: CASSSLGGGQNEQFF
D: -; J: TRBJ2-1; size: few; V: TRBV6-1; DNA: TGTGCCAGCAGTGGGGGGAACAATGAGCAGTTCTTC; CDR3: CASSGGNNEQFF
D: TRBD2; J: TRBJ2-2; size: -; V: TRBV7-6; DNA: TGTGCCAGCAGCCCAGGGACTAGCGATACCGGGGAGCTGTTTTTT; CDR3: CASSPGTSDTGELFF
D: -; J: TRBJ1-5; size: -; V: TRBV12-3/TRBV12-4; DNA: TGTGCCAGCAGTTTAGAGGGGCCCCAGCATTTT; CDR3: CASSLEGPQHF
D: TRBD1; J: TRBJ2-7; size: many; V: TRBV5-5; DNA: TGTGCCAGCAGCTTGGAGGCAGGGGGCTCCTACGAGCAGTACTTC; CDR3: CASSLEAGGSYEQYF
D: -; J: TRBJ1-2; size: -; V: TRBV11-2; DNA: TGTGCCAGCCCCTTCGCGACAGGTTCGAAAGCGGGTGGCTACACCTTC; CDR3: CASPFATGSKAGGYTF
D: -; J: TRBJ2-5; size: few; V: TRBV5-1; DNA: TGCGCCAGCAGCTTGGCCGAACAGGAGATCCAAGAGACCCAGTACTTC; CDR3: CASSLAEQEIQETQYF
D: TRBD1; J: TRBJ1-1; size: -; V: TRBV7-9; DNA: TGTGCCAGCAGCCCGGGACAGGAGAACACTGAAGCTTTCTTT; CDR3: CASSPGQENTEAFF
D: -; J: TRBJ1-1; size: -; V: TRBV7-9; DNA: TGTGCCAGCAGGGTAGCAGGGATCGGCACTGAAGCTTTCTTT; CDR3: CASRVAGIGTEAFF
D: -; J: TRBJ2-3; size: -; V: TRBV7-2; DNA: TGTGCCAGCAGCTTTATGGAGGGGGTCGCAGATACGCAGTATTTT; CDR3: CASSFMEGVADTQYF
D: -; J: TRBJ2-3; size: -; V: TRBV21-1; DNA: TGTGCCAGCAGCAAAGCGCTCTCTCTTCCGATGAGCGGGGGAAGCACAGATACGCAGTATTTT; CDR3: CASSKALSLPMSGGSTDTQYF
D: TRBD1; J: TRBJ2-5; size: -; V: TRBV3-1; DNA: TGTGCCAGCAGCCAAGCCTCAGGGGGCATCCGAGAGACCCAGTACTTC; CDR3: CASSQASGGIRETQYF
D: TRBD2; J: TRBJ2-1; size: -; V: TRBV2; DNA: TGTGCCAGCAGTGACCGGGTTTCGGGGGGGAATGAGCAGTTCTTC; CDR3: CASSDRVSGGNEQFF
D: TRBD1; J: TRBJ1-1; size: -; V: TRBV6-6; DNA: TGTGCCAGCAGTCGGGAGACAGGGGTGAACGCTGAAGCTTTCTTT; CDR3: CASSRETGVNAEAFF
D: TRBD1; J: TRBJ2-3; size: -; V: TRBV5-1; DNA: TGCGCCAGCAGCTTGGAGGGACAGGGCACAGATACGCAGTATTTT; CDR3: CASSLEGQGTDTQYF
D: -; J: TRBJ1-2; size: -; V: TRBV7-6; DNA: TGTGCCAGCAGCTTAGCAGCGAAGGCAGGTGGCTACACCTTC; CDR3: CASSLAAKAGGYTF
D: -; J: TRBJ2-3; size: -; V: TRBV5-5; DNA: TGTGCCAGCAGCTTGGAGGCCCTCTCAGATACGCAGTATTTT; CDR3: CASSLEALSDTQYF
D: -; J: TRBJ2-2; size: -; V: TRBV6-5; DNA: TGTGCCAGCAGTTACTCGTCCAACACCGGGGAGCTGTTTTTT; CDR3: CASSYSSNTGELFF
D: -; J: TRBJ1-2; size: few; V: TRBV3-1; DNA: TGTGCCAGCAGTCCGGCTGAGTCCCACTATGGCTACACCTTC; CDR3: CASSPAESHYGYTF
D: TRBD1; J: TRBJ2-1; size: few; V: TRBV29-1; DNA: TGCAGCGTGGAGGGTAGGACAGGGGGATACAATGAGCAGTTCTTC; CDR3: CSVEGRTGGYNEQFF
D: -; J: TRBJ1-1; size: -; V: TRBV7-9; DNA: TGTGCCAGCAGCTGGGTCCAGGGAGACACTGAAGCTTTCTTT; CDR3: CASSWVQGDTEAFF
D: -; J: TRBJ1-1; size: many; V: TRBV7-2; DNA: TGTGCCAGCAGCTTAGGGGGCAGGGACACTGAAGCTTTCTTT; CDR3: CASSLGGRDTEAFF
D: -; J: TRBJ1-1; size: few; V: TRBV11-2; DNA: TGTGCCAGCAGCTTAGGAGGGCCCCTGAACACTGAAGCTTTCTTT; CDR3: CASSLGGPLNTEAFF